This T cell receptor beta chain came from a study of T cell repertoires in cytomegalovirus infection. General observations from the study: Within the response measured ex vivo, HLA-C-restricted CMV-specific TCR beta clonotypes were dominant.

The ends were cut back, 6 bases at V and 4 bases at J, with 15 bases in the middle. This CDR3 comprises 15 residues. This clonotype was observed many times. The antigen is undetermined. TCRdb analysed the reads with MiXCR anew, one entry per CDR3 protein. The sample lists about 130,000 distinct CDR3 sequences, about 32% occurring once. The specimen comprised CD8+ T cells from cultured PBMCs, sampled from culture after CMV antigen stimulation. V and J are TRBV12-3 or TRBV12-4 and TRBJ1-4, with D possibly TRBD1 on 6 matching bases. The TCR comes from a human donor in good health (CMV status not recorded). Some clones in this sample may be carry-over from other donors' samples. The CDR3, as DNA: TGTGCCAGCAGCACCTCGGGGGCGCTTAATGAAAAACTGTTTTTT. Its protein product is CASSTSGALNEKLFF.